This is a list of T cell receptor beta chains from one sample in a study of OX40 agonist ivuxolimab in advanced cancers. Data came from immunoSEQ multiplex PCR; TCRdb stores just in-frame clones and leaves some out. The profile covers 60,000 to 75,000 clones, with about 90% appearing a single time and 14% taken by the ten largest. This material consisted of CD4+ or CD8+ T cells sorted from blood, taken in a trial of the OX40 agonist ivuxolimab. The receptors were gathered from an adult with an advanced solid tumor such as melanoma, head and neck, liver or kidney cancer. The CDR3 runs from the conserved cysteine through the conserved F or W. Each record gives: V gene, clone size, D gene, J gene, CDR3 protein, CDR3 DNA. D genes are given only for firm matches. The size field is filled for only some rows; it gives once, few, many or a size class.

TRBV28	NA	NA	TRBJ2-4	CATNHKNIQYF	TGTGCCACGAACCACAAAAACATTCAGTACTTC
TRBV10-3	NA	TRBD2	TRBJ2-7	CAIRGGSGRAYEQYF	TGTGCCATCAGGGGGGGTAGCGGGAGAGCCTACGAGCAGTACTTC
TRBV5-6	NA	NA	TRBJ2-3	CASSFGFRGLSTDTQYF	TGTGCCAGCAGCTTTGGGTTCCGTGGACTGAGCACAGATACGCAGTATTTT
TRBV19	NA	TRBD1	TRBJ1-2	CASSISGGFSYGYTF	TGTGCCAGTAGTATATCAGGGGGCTTTAGCTATGGCTACACCTTC
TRBV7-2	NA	TRBD2	TRBJ2-5	CASSLARLAGVETQYF	TGTGCCAGCAGCTTAGCGCGTCTAGCGGGAGTAGAGACCCAGTACTTC
TRBV2	NA	NA	TRBJ2-5	CASNPTTTQETQYF	TGTGCCAGCAACCCGACTACGACCCAAGAGACCCAGTACTTC
TRBV6-5	NA	NA	TRBJ1-4	CASKGGRDEKLFF	TGTGCCAGCAAAGGGGGAAGGGATGAAAAACTGTTTTTT
TRBV7-3	NA	TRBD2	TRBJ2-1	CASSLTSGGGTNEQFF	TGTGCCAGCAGCTTGACTAGCGGAGGGGGGACGAATGAGCAGTTCTTC
TRBV5-6	NA	NA	TRBJ2-5	CASSREETQYF	TGTGCCAGCAGCCGAGAAGAGACCCAGTACTTC
TRBV6-5	NA	TRBD1	TRBJ1-3	CASSPRQGQLNTIYF	TGTGCCAGCAGTCCTAGACAGGGGCAATTAAACACCATATATTTT
TRBV7-8	NA	TRBD2	TRBJ2-1	CASSFTSGRNEQFF	TGTGCCAGCAGCTTTACTAGCGGGAGAAATGAGCAGTTCTTC
TRBV9	NA	TRBD2	TRBJ2-1	CASSVELAGGYNEQFF	TGTGCCAGCAGCGTAGAGCTAGCGGGAGGCTACAATGAGCAGTTCTTC
TRBV28	NA	NA	TRBJ2-7	CASNSRGAGTYEQYF	TGTGCCAGCAACTCAAGGGGGGCAGGGACTTACGAGCAGTACTTC
TRBV5-1	NA	NA	TRBJ2-7	CASSPGGARYEQYF	TGCGCCAGCAGCCCAGGCGGAGCCCGGTACGAGCAGTACTTC
TRBV6-6	NA	NA	TRBJ2-3	CASRTGTLGPDTQYF	TGTGCCAGCAGGACCGGGACTCTTGGCCCAGATACGCAGTATTTT
TRBV19	once	NA	TRBJ1-2	CASSMGREINYGYTF	TGTGCCAGTAGTATGGGTCGGGAGATTAACTATGGCTACACCTTC
TRBV30	NA	NA	TRBJ2-4	CAWSARNALAKNIQYF	TGTGCCTGGAGCGCCCGTAATGCTCTAGCCAAAAACATTCAGTACTTC
TRBV7-9	NA	NA	TRBJ2-1	CASSLGDSRYNEQFF	TGTGCCAGCAGCTTAGGTGATAGCCGCTACAATGAGCAGTTCTTC
TRBV5-1	once	NA	TRBJ2-1	CASTLGVGAYEQFF	TGCGCCAGCACGCTGGGGGTAGGGGCGTATGAGCAGTTCTTC
TRBV5-1	NA	NA	TRBJ1-2	CASSFSRDYGYTF	TGCGCCAGCAGCTTTTCACGAGACTATGGCTACACCTTC
TRBV11-3	NA	NA	TRBJ2-3	CASSRGIRTDTQYF	TGTGCCAGCAGCCGCGGTATACGCACAGATACGCAGTATTTT
TRBV5-4	NA	NA	TRBJ2-3	CASRSGGATDTQYF	TGTGCCAGCAGGTCGGGGGGCGCCACAGATACGCAGTATTTT
TRBV7-2	NA	NA	TRBJ2-1	CASSSKYEQFF	TGTGCCAGCAGCTCCAAGTATGAGCAGTTCTTC
TRBV28	NA	NA	TRBJ1-1	CASNQQGEAFF	TGTGCCAGCAACCAACAGGGCGAAGCTTTCTTT
TRBV10-1	once	NA	TRBJ2-7	CASMRVDPPPIYEQYF	TGCGCCAGCATGCGGGTGGACCCCCCCCCTATCTACGAGCAGTACTTC
TRBV7-2	NA	NA	TRBJ2-1	CASSSSAMGTKDEQFF	TGTGCCAGCAGCTCTAGCGCGATGGGAACTAAGGATGAGCAGTTCTTC
TRBV5-4	NA	NA	TRBJ1-2	CASSLERVDGYTF	TGTGCCAGCAGCTTGGAAAGGGTTGATGGCTACACCTTC
TRBV10-3	NA	NA	TRBJ1-1	CAISESKGGGRTEAFF	TGTGCCATCAGTGAGTCGAAAGGCGGGGGAAGGACTGAAGCTTTCTTT
TRBV5-4	once	NA	TRBJ2-3	CASRVRDGGTDTQYF	TGTGCCAGCAGGGTCCGGGACGGGGGCACAGATACGCAGTATTTT
TRBV5-4	NA	NA	TRBJ2-2	CASSQRLANTGELFF	TGTGCCAGCAGTCAAAGACTAGCGAACACCGGGGAGCTGTTTTTT
TRBV28	NA	NA	TRBJ2-5	CASSFVMVETQYF	TGTGCCAGCAGTTTCGTGATGGTGGAGACCCAGTACTTC
TRBV5-1	once	NA	TRBJ1-1	CASSLRTPNTEAFF	TGCGCCAGCAGCTTAAGGACACCGAACACTGAAGCTTTCTTT
TRBV10-3	NA	NA	TRBJ2-7	CASRGTAGEQYF	TGTGCCTCCAGGGGGACAGCGGGGGAGCAGTACTTC
TRBV2	NA	TRBD2	TRBJ2-1	CASRPPGLALGEQFF	TGTGCCAGCAGACCGCCGGGACTAGCTCTCGGTGAGCAGTTCTTC
TRBV9	once	NA	TRBJ2-3	CASSVGGADTQYF	TGTGCCAGCAGCGTAGGGGGCGCAGATACGCAGTATTTT
TRBV7-9	NA	TRBD1	TRBJ1-4	CASSPEQGVGEKLFF	TGTGCCAGCAGCCCAGAACAGGGGGTTGGTGAAAAACTGTTTTTT
TRBV7-2	NA	TRBD2	TRBJ2-7	CASSRNPTSGRALDEQYF	TGTGCCAGCAGCCGGAACCCGACTAGCGGGAGGGCCCTTGACGAGCAGTACTTC
TRBV7-2	NA	NA	TRBJ2-4	CASSKPTAHKNIQYF	TGTGCCAGCAGCAAGCCGACAGCCCACAAAAACATTCAGTACTTC
TRBV6-6	NA	NA	TRBJ1-1	CASSYSWAMNTEAFF	TGTGCCAGCAGTTACAGTTGGGCTATGAACACTGAAGCTTTCTTT
TRBV19	NA	NA	TRBJ1-5	CASSAAANSNQPQHF	TGTGCCAGTAGTGCGGCAGCTAATAGCAATCAGCCCCAGCATTTT
TRBV7-2	NA	NA	TRBJ2-3	CASSLAQSPRTDTQYF	TGTGCCAGCAGCTTAGCGCAGTCCCCGCGCACAGATACGCAGTATTTT
TRBV18	NA	NA	TRBJ2-1	CASSPGTRGYNEQFF	TGTGCCAGCTCACCAGGAACCCGCGGCTACAATGAGCAGTTCTTC
TRBV5-1	few	NA	TRBJ1-2	CASSLGAVLGYTF	TGCGCCAGCAGCTTGGGGGCCGTCCTGGGCTACACCTTC
TRBV28	NA	TRBD1	TRBJ1-5	CASSLRDRKNQPQHF	TGTGCCAGCAGCCTTCGGGACAGGAAAAATCAGCCCCAGCATTTT
TRBV7-2	NA	NA	TRBJ1-1	CASSLEPEVAFF	TGTGCCAGCAGCTTAGAGCCCGAGGTAGCTTTCTTT
TRBV20-1	NA	NA	TRBJ1-3	CSARPPDTIYF	TGCAGTGCTAGGCCTCCAGACACCATATATTTT
TRBV18	NA	NA	TRBJ2-1	CASSPRLEGSEQFF	TGTGCCAGCTCACCCCGACTCGAGGGGAGTGAGCAGTTCTTC
TRBV5-6	NA	NA	TRBJ2-3	CASSLAPRGPTDTQYF	TGTGCCAGCAGCTTGGCACCCCGAGGCCCCACAGATACGCAGTATTTT
TRBV21-1	NA	NA	TRBJ2-7	CASSKDGDSYEQYF	TGTGCCAGCAGCAAAGATGGGGACTCCTACGAGCAGTACTTC
TRBV18	NA	TRBD2	TRBJ2-7	CASSPQGGRGRYF	TGTGCCAGCTCACCACAGGGCGGGAGGGGGAGGTACTTC
TRBV7-9	NA	NA	TRBJ1-1	CASSLRENPEAFF	TGTGCCAGCAGCTTGAGAGAAAACCCTGAAGCTTTCTTT
TRBV6-6	NA	NA	TRBJ2-3	CASSYRSSAGDTQYF	TGTGCCAGCAGTTACCGTTCTAGCGCAGGGGATACGCAGTATTTT
TRBV6-5	NA	NA	TRBJ2-7	CASSYRGLDPYEQYF	TGTGCCAGCAGTTACAGGGGTCTAGATCCCTACGAGCAGTACTTC
TRBV18	NA	NA	TRBJ1-5	CASSQGPQPQHF	TGTGCCAGCTCACAGGGTCCCCAGCCCCAGCATTTT
TRBV5-5	NA	NA	TRBJ2-5	CASRFVPEKTQYF	TGTGCCAGCAGATTTGTCCCGGAAAAGACCCAGTACTTC
TRBV5-5	NA	NA	TRBJ2-3	CASSLAGSFRTDTQYF	TGTGCCAGCAGCTTGGCAGGGAGCTTCCGCACAGATACGCAGTATTTT
TRBV5-4	once	NA	TRBJ1-4	CASSLPQNEKLFF	TGTGCCAGCAGCTTGCCCCAAAATGAAAAACTGTTTTTT
TRBV5-1	NA	TRBD2	TRBJ2-1	CASSRTGLAAAQVFF	TGCGCCAGCAGCCGGACGGGACTAGCGGCCGCACAGGTGTTCTTC